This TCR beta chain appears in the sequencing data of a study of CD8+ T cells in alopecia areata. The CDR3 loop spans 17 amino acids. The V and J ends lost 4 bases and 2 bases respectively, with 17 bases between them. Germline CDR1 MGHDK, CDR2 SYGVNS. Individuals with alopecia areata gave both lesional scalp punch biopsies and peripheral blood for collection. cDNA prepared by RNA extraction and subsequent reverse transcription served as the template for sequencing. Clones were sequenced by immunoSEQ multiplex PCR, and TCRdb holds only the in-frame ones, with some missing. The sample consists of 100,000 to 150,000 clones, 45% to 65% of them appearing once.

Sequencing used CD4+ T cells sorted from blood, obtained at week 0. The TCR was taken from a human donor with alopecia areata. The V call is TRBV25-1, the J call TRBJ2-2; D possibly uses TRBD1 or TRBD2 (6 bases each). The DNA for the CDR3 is TGTGCCAGCAGTGCTACAGGGAGGCTGACTAACACCGGGGAGCTGTTTTTT. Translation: CASSATGRLTNTGELFF.